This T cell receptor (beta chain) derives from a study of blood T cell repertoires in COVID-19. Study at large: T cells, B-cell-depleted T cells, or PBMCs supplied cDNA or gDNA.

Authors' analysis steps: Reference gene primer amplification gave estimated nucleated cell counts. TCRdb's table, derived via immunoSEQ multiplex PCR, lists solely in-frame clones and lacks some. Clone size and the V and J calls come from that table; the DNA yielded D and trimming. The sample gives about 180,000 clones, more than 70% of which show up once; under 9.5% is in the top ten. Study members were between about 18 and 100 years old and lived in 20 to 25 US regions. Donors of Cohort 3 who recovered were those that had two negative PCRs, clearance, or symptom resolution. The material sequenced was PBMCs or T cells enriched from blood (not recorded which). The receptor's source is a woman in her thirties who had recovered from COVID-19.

The CDR3 bases are TGTGCCAGCAGCTTTGCCGCTAGCGGGACCTACGAGCAGTACTTC. Its translation: CASSFAASGTYEQYF. The V gene is TRBV7-2, the J gene TRBJ2-7; 9 bases match TRBD2. The V segment lost 3 bases and the J segment 2 bases; nucleotides outside the gene matches: 5. The CDR3 has 15 residues. Germline lookup yields CDR1 SGHTA and CDR2 FQGNSA. Using reference TRBV7-2 and TRBJ2-7 for the parts outside the CDR3, the full variable domain is GAGVSQSPSNKVTEKGKDVELRCDPISGHTALYWYRQSLGQGLEFLIYFQGNSAPDKSGLPSDRFSAERTGGSVSTLTIQRTQQEDSAVYLCASSFAASGTYEQYFGPGTRLTVT.